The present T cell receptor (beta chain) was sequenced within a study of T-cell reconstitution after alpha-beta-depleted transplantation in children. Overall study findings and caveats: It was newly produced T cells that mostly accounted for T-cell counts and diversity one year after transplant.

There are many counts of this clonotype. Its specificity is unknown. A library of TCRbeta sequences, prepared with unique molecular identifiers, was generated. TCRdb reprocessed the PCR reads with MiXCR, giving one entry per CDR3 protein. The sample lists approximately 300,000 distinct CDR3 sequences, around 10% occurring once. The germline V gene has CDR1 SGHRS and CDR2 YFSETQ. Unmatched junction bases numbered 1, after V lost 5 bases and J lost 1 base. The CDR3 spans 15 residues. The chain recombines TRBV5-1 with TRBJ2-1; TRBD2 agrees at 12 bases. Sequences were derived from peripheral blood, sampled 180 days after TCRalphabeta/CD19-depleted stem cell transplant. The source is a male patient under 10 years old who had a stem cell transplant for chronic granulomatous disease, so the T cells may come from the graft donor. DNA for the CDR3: TGCGCCAGCAGACTAGCGGGAGGATCCTACAATGAGCAGTTCTTC. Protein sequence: CASRLAGGSYNEQFF.